Here is one TCR beta chain with its context. Source study methods: Estimated nucleated cell counts came from reference gene primer amplification. Here immunoSEQ multiplex PCR was the method, and the copy in TCRdb shows in-frame clones only, minus some. V, J and clone size reflect that table, while D and trimming were determined from the DNA. There are more than 45,000 clones in the sample; about four fifths occur only once, and roughly 5.3% lies in the top ten. This CDR3 is 15 amino acids long. CDR1 and CDR2 from the germline V gene are SGHDT and YYEEEE. V lost 0 bases and J lost 1, with 8 bases in between. These data come from a study of blood T cell repertoires in COVID-19. Study background: COVID-19 samples from acute and convalescent phases originated in the United States, Italy and Spain. T cells, B-cell-depleted T cells, or PBMCs supplied cDNA or gDNA.

The rearrangement uses TRBV5-6 and TRBJ1-5; the D is unclear. Specimen: peripheral blood. This clonotype originated in a human donor in a cohort sampled during active COVID-19. The CDR3 region is CASSLGAQSNQPQHF. Here the CDR3 DNA reads TGTGCCAGCAGCTTGGGGGCGCAAAGCAATCAGCCCCAGCATTTT.